This T cell receptor (beta chain) derives from a study of shared clonotypes between healthy human individuals. Profiling relied on immunoSEQ multiplex PCR, and the TCRdb table lists in-frame clones only, not all of them. In the table there are roughly 2 million clones, nearly 97% of which are singletons. The V and J ends lost 5 bases and 7 bases respectively, with 11 bases between them. CDR1 DFQATT and CDR2 SNEGSKA come from the germline V gene (reference sequence). The CDR3 length is 11 residues. Study-wide findings and caveats: Donors were few, which limited the genetic and exposure-history diversity represented.

About this clone: Its antigen is unknown.

The sequence derives from a man aged 18 to 30 in good health. The V gene is TRBV20-1, the J gene TRBJ1-1, with D uncertain. The material sequenced was naive CD4+ T cells sorted from blood. The subset: CD45RA+ positively selected. CDR3 protein: CSAGRADEAFF. The CDR3 DNA reads as TGCAGTGCTGGCCGGGCCGATGAAGCTTTCTTT.